The TCR beta chain described here comes from a study of T cells after yellow fever vaccination. On the study more broadly: SMART-Seq v4 Ultra Low Input prepared the low-cell-number fractions.

Researchers made TCR cDNA using 5'RACE template switching, and this step added a universal primer site and UMIs. TCRdb called the 5' RACE reads again in MiXCR, with one record for every CDR3 protein. The table includes 550,000 to 750,000 distinct CDR3 sequences, roughly 14% detected once. This receptor was taken from a man younger than 40 who received the YFV17D yellow fever vaccine. The starting material was PBMCs, obtained on the day of the yellow fever booster vaccination.

CDR3: CASSLSPGSAKFF. The DNA of the CDR3 is TGTGCCAGCAGTTTATCCCCCGGGAGTGCTAAGTTCTTC. The chain combines TRBV12-3 or TRBV12-4 with TRBJ2-1, with D maybe TRBD2 (6 bases). Trimming took 2 bases from V and 14 from J, leaving 16 bases between them. The CDR3 contains 13 residues.